The TCR beta chain under discussion was sequenced for a study of cytomegalovirus exposure and HLA in healthy donors. The study, taken as a whole, reports: 164 TCR beta chains were listed as cytomegalovirus-associated.

The CDR3 extends over 13 amino acids. From germline, CDR1 is SEHNR and CDR2 FQNEAQ (reference sequence). V dropped 2 bases and J dropped 3 bases, with 8 bases sitting between them. Sequencing used immunoSEQ multiplex PCR; TCRdb keeps in-frame clones, though not all of them. The repertoire holds under 250,000 clones, with roughly 91% as singletons. A remark on this clone: No antigen is known for it.

The V gene is TRBV7-9, the J gene TRBJ2-7; D unclear. The receptor was derived from a woman aged 18-29 years in good health and CMV-seropositive. The sequenced sample consisted of PBMCs. CDR3 DNA: TGTGCCAGCAGCTTACTTTCAGACTACGAGCAGTACTTC. This sequence encodes CASSLLSDYEQYF.